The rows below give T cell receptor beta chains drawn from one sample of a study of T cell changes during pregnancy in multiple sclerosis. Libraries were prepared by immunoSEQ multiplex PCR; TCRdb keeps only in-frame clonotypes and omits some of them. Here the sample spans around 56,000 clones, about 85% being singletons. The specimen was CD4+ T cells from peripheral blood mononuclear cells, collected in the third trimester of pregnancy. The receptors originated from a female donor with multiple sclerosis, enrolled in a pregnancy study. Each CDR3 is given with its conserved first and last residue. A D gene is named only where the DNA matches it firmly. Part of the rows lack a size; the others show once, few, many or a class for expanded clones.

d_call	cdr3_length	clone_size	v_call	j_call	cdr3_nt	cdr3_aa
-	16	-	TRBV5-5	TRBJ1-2	TGTGCCAGCAGCTTGGCCGGGGGGTTGCAGGGGTATGGCTACACCTTC	CASSLAGGLQGYGYTF
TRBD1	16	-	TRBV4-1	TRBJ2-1	TGCGCCAGCAGCCGAGGGACAGGTCCGATCGGCAATGAGCAGTTCTTC	CASSRGTGPIGNEQFF
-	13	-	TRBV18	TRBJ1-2	TGTGCCAGCTCACCAAGGGAGTACTATGGCTACACCTTC	CASSPREYYGYTF
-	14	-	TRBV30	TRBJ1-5	TGTGCCTGGAGCTTCGACAGTAACAATCAGCCCCAGCATTTT	CAWSFDSNNQPQHF
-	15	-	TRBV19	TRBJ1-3	TGTGCCAGTACCCAATCTCGGGGCTCTGGAAACACCATATATTTT	CASTQSRGSGNTIYF
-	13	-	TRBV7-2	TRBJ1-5	TGTGCCAGCAGCTTAGGTTCGGGACAGCCCCAGCATTTT	CASSLGSGQPQHF
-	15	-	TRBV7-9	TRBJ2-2	TGTGCCAGCAGCTTGGAACGGGAGAGGGCTGGGGAGCTGTTTTTT	CASSLERERAGELFF
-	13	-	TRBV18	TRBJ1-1	TGTGCCAGCTCACCACGGGCCTACACTGAAGCTTTCTTT	CASSPRAYTEAFF
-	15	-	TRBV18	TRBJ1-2	TGTGCCAGCTCACCACCGAATTCCAGGGTGGATGGCTACACCTTC	CASSPPNSRVDGYTF
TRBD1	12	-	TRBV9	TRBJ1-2	TGTGCCAGCAGCCGTATCGGACAGGGGTTATTCTTC	CASSRIGQGLFF
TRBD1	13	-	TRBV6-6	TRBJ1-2	TGTGCCAGCAGTTCACAGGGGACCTATGGCTACACCTTC	CASSSQGTYGYTF
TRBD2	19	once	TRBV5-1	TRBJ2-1	TGCGCCAGCAGAGCGGGGGGACTAGCGGGAGGGGGGTCCTACAATGAGCAGTTCTTC	CASRAGGLAGGGSYNEQFF
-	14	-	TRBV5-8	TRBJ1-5	TGTGCCAGCTGGGGCACCGGCTTCAATCAGCCCCAGCATTTT	CASWGTGFNQPQHF
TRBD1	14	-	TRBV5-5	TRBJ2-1	TGTGCCAGCAGCTTGAGACAGGGGTTCAATGAGCAGTTCTTC	CASSLRQGFNEQFF
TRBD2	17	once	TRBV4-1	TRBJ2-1	TGCGCCAGCAGCCAAGATACCGCGGGGGGGTTTAGAAATGAGCAGTTCTTC	CASSQDTAGGFRNEQFF
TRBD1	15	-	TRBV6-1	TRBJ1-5	TGTGCCAGCAGTCACCGGGACAGGGGGCTTCAGCCCCAGCATTTT	CASSHRDRGLQPQHF
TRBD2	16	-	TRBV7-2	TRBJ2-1	TGTGCCAGCAGCTTAGAACTAGCGGGGGGGCACAATGAGCAGTTCTTC	CASSLELAGGHNEQFF
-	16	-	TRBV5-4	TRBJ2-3	TGTGCCAGCAGCTTGGGGACGGGTGGGAGCGCAGATACGCAGTATTTT	CASSLGTGGSADTQYF
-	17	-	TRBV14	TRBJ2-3	TGTGCCAGCAGCCAAGATCTACCCACGGAAGGGGCAGATACGCAGTATTTT	CASSQDLPTEGADTQYF
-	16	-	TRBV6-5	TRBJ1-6	TGTGCCAGCAGTTACTCGATGTCAGTCGATAATTCACCCCTCCACTTT	CASSYSMSVDNSPLHF
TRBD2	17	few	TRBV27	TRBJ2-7	TGTGCCAGCAGTCCCGCCACTAGCGGGGTTAGCTCCTACGAGCAGTACTTC	CASSPATSGVSSYEQYF
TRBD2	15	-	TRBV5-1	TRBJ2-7	TGCGCCAGCAGCTTACTAGCGGGACTTTCCTACGAGCAGTACTTC	CASSLLAGLSYEQYF
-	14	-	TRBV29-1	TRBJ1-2	TGCAGCGTAGTCACCGGGACACTAAACTATGGCTACACCTTC	CSVVTGTLNYGYTF
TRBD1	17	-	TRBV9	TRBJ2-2	TGTGCCAGCAGCGTAGATCGCAGGGCAGGGGGCACCGGGGAGCTGTTTTTT	CASSVDRRAGGTGELFF
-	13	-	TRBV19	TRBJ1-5	TGTGCCAGTAGTATAAGGGAGAATCAGCCCCAGCATTTT	CASSIRENQPQHF
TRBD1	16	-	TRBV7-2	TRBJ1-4	TGTGCCAGCAGCCCACAGACAGGGGCAACTAATGAAAAACTGTTTTTT	CASSPQTGATNEKLFF
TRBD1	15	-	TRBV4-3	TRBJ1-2	TGCGCCAGCAGCCAAGAGTCAGAGACAGGGCATGGCTACACCTTC	CASSQESETGHGYTF
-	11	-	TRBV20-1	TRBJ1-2	TGCAGTGCGGGCGGGGGGGCTGGCTACACCTTC	CSAGGGAGYTF
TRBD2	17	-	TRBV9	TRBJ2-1	TGTGCCAGCAGCGACTGGACTAGTCGGTCGGTCTACAATGAGCAGTTCTTC	CASSDWTSRSVYNEQFF
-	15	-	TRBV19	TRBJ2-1	TGTGCCAGTAGGGTCGCGGTGTCCTCCTACAATGAGCAGTTCTTC	CASRVAVSSYNEQFF
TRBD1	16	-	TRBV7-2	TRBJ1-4	TGTGCCAGCAGCTTAGGGTTAACAGGGGGCTGGGAAAAACTGTTTTTT	CASSLGLTGGWEKLFF
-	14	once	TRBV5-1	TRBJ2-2	TGCGCCAGCAGCTTTGGACAAGACACCGGGGAGCTGTTTTTT	CASSFGQDTGELFF
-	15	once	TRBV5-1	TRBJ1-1	TGCGCCAGCAGCTTGGATGGCGGGTCGAACACTGAAGCTTTCTTT	CASSLDGGSNTEAFF